What follows are 5 T cell receptor beta chains derived from one specimen sequenced in a study of T-cell reconstitution after alpha-beta-depleted transplantation in children. Unique molecular identifiers were used in preparing the TCRbeta library. TCRdb reprocessed the PCR reads with MiXCR, giving one entry per CDR3 protein. The sample has hundreds of thousands of distinct CDR3 sequences, roughly 15% seen once; the top ten hold around 0.96%. Specimen: PBMCs from the stem cell graft donor, collected from the stem cell graft. The receptor source for this set is a human donor who donated a stem cell graft to a child with acute myeloid leukemia.

This clonotype was seen repeatedly, ten times or more. The chain uses TRBV5-6 and TRBJ1-1, with a weak D call TRBD1 (6 bases). V shed 4 bases and J shed 8 bases, with 12 bases lying between them. The CDR3 runs to 12 residues. CDR1 SGHDT and CDR2 YYEEEE come from the germline V gene. The CDR3 DNA is TGTGCCAGCAGCGCCCCCGGGACAGAAGCTTTCTTT. Encoded protein: CASSAPGTEAFF.

This chain connects TRBV12-3 or TRBV12-4 to TRBJ1-5; possible D gene TRBD1, 6 bases. Trimming cost V 5 bases and J 6 bases, with 17 bases left between them. The CDR3 spans 15 residues. Here the CDR3 reads CASSPPGEMGQPQHF. Here the CDR3 DNA reads TGTGCCAGCAGTCCCCCAGGGGAAATGGGTCAGCCCCAGCATTTT.

This clonotype occurred a few times. The rearrangement joins TRBV27 to TRBJ2-1, with D possibly TRBD1 on 5 matching bases. V lost 3 bases to trimming and J lost 10 bases, with 13 bases between them. Germline V lookup: CDR1 MNHEY, CDR2 SMNVEV (reference sequence). CDR3 length: 13 residues. As DNA, the CDR3 is TGTGCCAGCAGTTTCCCCAGGGCCGGGGAGCAGTTCTTC. Residues: CASSFPRAGEQFF.

Comments on this clonotype: A read error may be the cause here, since a much bigger clone is one base away. This chain uses TRBV7-2 with TRBJ2-7; tentatively, D is TRBD1 or TRBD2 (5 bases each). Deletions cut 1 base from V and 6 bases from J, with 7 bases between. The CDR3 contains 12 residues. Per germline, CDR1 SGHTA and CDR2 FQGNSA. CDR3 protein: CASSLGGTEQYF. The CDR3 DNA reads as TGTGCCAGCAGCTTAGGAGGGACCGAGCAGTACTTC.

This chain links TRBV5-6 with TRBJ2-2; D may be TRBD2 (5 bases). The germline V gene encodes CDR1 SGHDT and CDR2 YYEEEE. Trimming removed 4 bases at V and 7 bases at J, with 11 bases between. This CDR3 is built from 13 residues. CDR3 sequence reads: CASSRRLGGELFF. The CDR3 nucleotides are TGTGCCAGCAGCAGGAGGCTCGGCGGGGAGCTGTTTTTT. Complete variable domain (other parts from reference TRBV5-6 and TRBJ2-2): DAGVTQSPTHLIKTRGQQVTLRCSPKSGHDTVSWYQQALGQGPQFIFQYYEEEERQRGNFPDRFSGHQFPNYSSELNVNALLLGDSALYLCASSRRLGGELFFGEGSRLTVL.